Each of the 3 T cell receptor beta chains below was sequenced from the same sample in a study of regulatory T cells in long-lasting Graves disease. Described time point: newly diagnosed GD, antithyroid drugs for less than 3 months. The TCR library was made from RNA that had been extracted from PBMCs in TRIzol. Researchers made TCR beta libraries by using iRepertoire HTBI primers and running Arm-PCR on CDR3 regions. MiXCR, run by TCRdb on the multiplex PCR reads, gives a single entry per CDR3 protein. The sample gives about 620,000 distinct CDR3 sequences, about 16% of which show up once; 15% to 20% is in the top ten. This same sample was also part of a study on T cells in Graves' hyperthyroidism and ophthalmopathy.

This material consisted of peripheral blood mononuclear cells (PBMCs), taken at new diagnosis, from a patient treated with antithyroid drugs. The receptors originated from a woman aged 25 to 39 with Graves disease.

The gene calls are TRBV5-4 and TRBJ2-3; 8 nucleotides align to TRBD2. The J call may be in error: the DNA end matches TRBJ2-5 better. Germline loops: CDR1 SGHNT, CDR2 YYREEE (reference sequence). CDR3 length equals 16 residues. The CDR3 region has the DNA TGTGCCAGCAGCTTGGATTTAGGAGCGGGAGCAGAGACCCAGTACTTC. Amino acid sequence: CASSLDLGAGAETQYF.

A few counts support this clonotype. The chain recombines TRBV5-1 with TRBJ2-1, with a weak D call TRBD2 (6 bases). V lost 5 bases and J 8 bases, leaving 17 bases between the germline ends. The CDR3 totals 14 residues. The germline gives CDR1 SGHRS, CDR2 YFSETQ. CDR3 coding DNA: TGCGCCAGCAGGGACTACTTAGTGGGAGATGAGCAGTTCTTC. This codes for CASRDYLVGDEQFF.

The chain couples TRBV29-1 to TRBJ2-2, with D perhaps TRBD1 or TRBD2 (7 bases each). CDR1 and CDR2 from the germline V gene are SQVTM and ANQGSEA. CDR3 length: 14 amino acids. Trimming stripped 7 bases from V and 1 base from J, with 13 bases between. The DNA for the CDR3 is TGCAGCGCAGGGGGGGGTATGAACACCGGGGAGCTGTTTTTT. It codes for CSAGGGMNTGELFF.